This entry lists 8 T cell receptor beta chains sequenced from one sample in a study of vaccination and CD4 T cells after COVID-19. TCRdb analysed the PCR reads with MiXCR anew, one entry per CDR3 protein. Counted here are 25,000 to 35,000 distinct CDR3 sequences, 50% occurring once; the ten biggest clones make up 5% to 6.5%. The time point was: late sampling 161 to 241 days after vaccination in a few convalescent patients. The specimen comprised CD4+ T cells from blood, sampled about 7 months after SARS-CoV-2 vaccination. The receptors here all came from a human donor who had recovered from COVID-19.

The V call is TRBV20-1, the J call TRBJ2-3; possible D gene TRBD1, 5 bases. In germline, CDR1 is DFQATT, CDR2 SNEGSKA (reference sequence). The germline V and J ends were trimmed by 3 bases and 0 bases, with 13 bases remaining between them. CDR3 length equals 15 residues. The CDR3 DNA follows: TGCAGTGCTAGCCGGGCAGGGATGAGCACAGATACGCAGTATTTT. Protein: CSASRAGMSTDTQYF.

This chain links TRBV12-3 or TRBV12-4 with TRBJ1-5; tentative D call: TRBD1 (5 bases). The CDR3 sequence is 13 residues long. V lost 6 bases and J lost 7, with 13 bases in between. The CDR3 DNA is TGTGCCAGCAGAAGGGACGTCTTCCAGCCCCAGCATTTT. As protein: CASRRDVFQPQHF.

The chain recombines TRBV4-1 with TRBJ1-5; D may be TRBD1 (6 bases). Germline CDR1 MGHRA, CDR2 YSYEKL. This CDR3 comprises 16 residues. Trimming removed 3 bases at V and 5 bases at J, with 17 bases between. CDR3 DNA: TGCGCCAGCAGCCACCCACCGGGGGGCCGGGATCAGCCCCAGCATTTT. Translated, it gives CASSHPPGGRDQPQHF.

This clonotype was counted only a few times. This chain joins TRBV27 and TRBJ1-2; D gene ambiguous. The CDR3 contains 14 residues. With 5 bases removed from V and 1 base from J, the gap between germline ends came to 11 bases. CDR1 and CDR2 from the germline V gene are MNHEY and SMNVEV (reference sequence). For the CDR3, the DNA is TGTGCCAGCAGTCCGGAGGGATATAACTATGGCTACACCTTC. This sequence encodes CASSPEGYNYGYTF.

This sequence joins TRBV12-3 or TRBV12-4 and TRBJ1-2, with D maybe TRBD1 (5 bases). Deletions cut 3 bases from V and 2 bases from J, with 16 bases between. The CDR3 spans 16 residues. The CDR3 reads CASSLGRTGRNYGYTF. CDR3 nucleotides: TGTGCCAGCAGTTTGGGACGGACCGGAAGAAACTATGGCTACACCTTC.

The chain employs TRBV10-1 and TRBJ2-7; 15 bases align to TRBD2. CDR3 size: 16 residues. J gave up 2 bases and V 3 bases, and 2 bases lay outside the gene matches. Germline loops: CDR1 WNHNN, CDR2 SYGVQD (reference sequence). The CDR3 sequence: CASSDGTSGRPYEQYF. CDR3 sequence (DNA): TGCGCCAGCAGTGACGGGACTAGCGGGAGGCCCTACGAGCAGTACTTC.

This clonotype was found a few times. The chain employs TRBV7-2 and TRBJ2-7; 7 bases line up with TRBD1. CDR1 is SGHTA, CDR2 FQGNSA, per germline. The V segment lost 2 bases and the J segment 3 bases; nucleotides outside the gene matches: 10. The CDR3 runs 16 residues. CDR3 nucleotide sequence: TGTGCCAGCAGCTTACACTATCAACAGGGGCTCTACGAGCAGTACTTC. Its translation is CASSLHYQQGLYEQYF.

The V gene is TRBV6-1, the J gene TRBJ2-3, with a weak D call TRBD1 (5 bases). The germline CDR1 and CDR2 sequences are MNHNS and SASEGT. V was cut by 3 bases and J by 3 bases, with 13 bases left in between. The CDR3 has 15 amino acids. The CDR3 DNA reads TGTGCCAGCAGTGACAGGGCTTTTATGACAGATACGCAGTATTTT. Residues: CASSDRAFMTDTQYF.